These T cell receptor beta chains were read from a single sample in a study of lymphopenia after photon versus proton radiotherapy. Using immunoSEQ multiplex PCR, the repertoire was profiled, and TCRdb retains in-frame clones only, with some absent. This table has over 15,000 clones, around 84% appearing once. The starting material was peripheral blood, obtained from a patient treated with proton-based radiotherapy. All receptors derive from a man between 65 and 79 years old with pancreatic cancer. Both conserved end residues are part of each CDR3. D genes are given only for firm matches. Only part of the rows carry a size: once, few, many, or a class if the clone is expanded.

.	TRBV28	.	TRBJ1-1	TGTGCCAGCAGTTTGGGGGGGGGTCAGTCAAAAGCTTTCTTT	CASSLGGGQSKAFF
.	TRBV5-1	TRBD1	TRBJ2-2	TGCGCCAGCAGCTTTTCCCTCAGGACAGGGGCCACCGGGGAGCTGTTTTTT	CASSFSLRTGATGELFF
.	TRBV7-2	.	TRBJ2-7	TGTGCCAGCAGCTTAGTTTCAGTCCAACCCCACGAGCAGTACTTC	CASSLVSVQPHEQYF
.	TRBV18	.	TRBJ1-4	TGTGCCAGCTCACAAGACAGCGGTGAAAAACTGTTTTTT	CASSQDSGEKLFF
once	TRBV7-9	.	TRBJ1-1	TGTGCCAGCAGCTTCCAACTCAACACTGAAGCTTTCTTT	CASSFQLNTEAFF
few	TRBV7-8	TRBD1	TRBJ1-6	TGTGCCAGCAGCCGGACAGGGTCACCCCTCCACTTT	CASSRTGSPLHF
.	TRBV29-1	TRBD1	TRBJ2-7	TGCAGCGTACATACAGGGGGCTCCTACGAGCAGTACTTC	CSVHTGGSYEQYF
.	TRBV7-9	.	TRBJ1-1	TGTGCCAGCAGCTTAGAGGTTGTCAACACTGAAGCTTTCTTT	CASSLEVVNTEAFF
.	TRBV19	.	TRBJ2-5	TGTGCCAGTAGTATATCGGGGATAGAGACCCAGTACTTC	CASSISGIETQYF
.	TRBV6-5	.	TRBJ2-7	TGTGCCTCACAGGACGGAATCCTGCCCTACGAGCAGTACTTC	CASQDGILPYEQYF
.	TRBV21-1	.	TRBJ1-2	TGTGCCAGCAGCCGCTCGGGGAACAGCTATGGCTACACCTTC	CASSRSGNSYGYTF
.	TRBV9	.	TRBJ2-2	TGTGCCAGCAGCCCCCGTTTGAGAGACACCGGGGAGCTGTTTTTT	CASSPRLRDTGELFF
.	TRBV7-6	.	TRBJ2-7	TGTGCCAGCAGCTTAGGGGGGACCACCTACGAGCAGTACTTC	CASSLGGTTYEQYF
.	TRBV5-3	TRBD1	TRBJ1-3	TGTGCCAGCAGCTACTTGACAGGGGGAAACACCATATATTTT	CASSYLTGGNTIYF
.	TRBV28	.	TRBJ1-4	TGTGCCAGCAGACCTGGACAGCCGGCAGGAAAACTGTTTTTT	CASRPGQPAGKLFF
.	TRBV29-1	.	TRBJ1-3	TGCAGCGTCGCCGACTTCGTAGCAGGAACGTCGGGAAACACCATATATTTT	CSVADFVAGTSGNTIYF
.	TRBV9	TRBD2	TRBJ2-3	TGTGCCAGCAGCGTTAGCGGGGGGTTAGATACGCAGTATTTT	CASSVSGGLDTQYF
.	TRBV5-6	.	TRBJ1-1	TGTGCCAGCAGCTTCATGGGGGGTAGTGTGCGGAACACTGAAGCTTTCTTT	CASSFMGGSVRNTEAFF
once	TRBV5-8	.	TRBJ1-2	TGTGCCAGCAGCTTGACAGGAAACCGAGGCTACACCTTC	CASSLTGNRGYTF
.	TRBV19	.	TRBJ2-3	TGTGCCAGTAGTCGGCAGCCACAGGCCCTCACAGATACGCAGTATTTT	CASSRQPQALTDTQYF
.	TRBV7-2	.	TRBJ2-2	TGTGCCAGCAGCTTACTACAGATCACCGGGGAGCTGTTTTTT	CASSLLQITGELFF
.	TRBV2	.	TRBJ1-2	TGTGCCAGCAGTGAAGCTGGGTTCTATGGCTACACCTTC	CASSEAGFYGYTF
.	TRBV11-3	.	TRBJ1-1	TGTGCCAGCAGCGCTATGGCGGGAGGGGTGAACACTGAAGCTTTCTTT	CASSAMAGGVNTEAFF
.	TRBV11-3	TRBD2	TRBJ2-2	TGTGCCAGCAGCTTAAATGGACTAGCGGGAGAGGTCGGGGAGCTGTTTTTT	CASSLNGLAGEVGELFF
.	TRBV7-3	TRBD2	TRBJ2-3	TGTGCCAGCAGCTTAACGGGGACTAGCGGACCCACAGATACGCAGTATTTT	CASSLTGTSGPTDTQYF
.	TRBV11-3	.	TRBJ2-3	TGTGCCAGCAGCTCCCGACTAGGCACAGATACGCAGTATTTT	CASSSRLGTDTQYF
.	TRBV10-3	TRBD1	TRBJ2-7	TGTGCCATCAGCGGGGACAGCTACGAGCAGTACTTC	CAISGDSYEQYF
.	TRBV5-6	TRBD1	TRBJ1-2	TGTGCCAGCAGCACAGGGACAGGGTTCTATGGCTACACCTTC	CASSTGTGFYGYTF
.	TRBV10-3	.	TRBJ2-1	TGTGCCATCAGTGTGGGGGGACAATCCTACAATGAGCAGTTCTTC	CAISVGGQSYNEQFF